A single T cell receptor (beta chain) is shown here with its context. Its antigen is not identified. This specimen comes from a study of OX40 agonist ivuxolimab in advanced cancers. In the study overall: Those treated in dose escalation had hepatocellular carcinoma, melanoma, renal cell cancer or head and neck cancer.

Study conclusions and caveats: The study found among the lowest clonal expansion in partial responders at 0.1-3.0 mg/kg. It was also the case that some nonresponders had low normalized T-cell clonal expansion. More expanded clones were seen, on average, in CD8+ T cells than in CD4+.

Germline V gives CDR1 MNHNY, CDR2 SVGAGI (reference sequence). This CDR3 has 12 residues. This table comes from immunoSEQ multiplex PCR, and its TCRdb copy is limited to in-frame clones, with some not included. The repertoire holds tens of thousands of clones, with about nine tenths as singletons. The clonotype originates from an adult with an advanced solid tumor such as melanoma, head and neck, liver or kidney cancer. V gene TRBV6-6 combines with J gene TRBJ2-7; the match to TRBD1 covers 9 bases. The material sequenced was CD4+ or CD8+ T cells sorted from blood, taken in a trial of the OX40 agonist ivuxolimab. CDR3 sequence: CGAGTGPYEQYF. In DNA, the CDR3 is TGTGGCGCCGGGACAGGGCCCTACGAGCAGTACTTC.